This T cell receptor beta chain comes out of a study of cytomegalovirus exposure and HLA in healthy donors. The PCR made use of 60 Vbeta and 13 Jbeta primers. This table comes from immunoSEQ multiplex PCR, and its TCRdb copy is limited to in-frame clones, with some not included. The data show 200,000 or so clones, more than 70% seen once. CDR1 and CDR2 from the germline V gene are SGHNT and YYREEE (reference sequence). The CDR3 is made up of 14 amino acids. The V and J ends lost 0 bases and 10 bases respectively, with 16 bases between them. Notes on this clone: Its antigen is currently unknown.

The study's findings and limits: Roughly uniform depth of sequencing across donors was assumed in presence/absence analyses.

The chain couples TRBV5-4 to TRBJ1-1; D perhaps matches TRBD1 (6 bases). The specimen was PBMCs. This sequence originates from a boy under 18 in good health and CMV-seronegative. CDR3 coding DNA: TGTGCCAGCAGCTTGGAAGGTCGGGGAGGGGGAGCTTTCTTT. Its protein is CASSLEGRGGGAFF.